A selection of T cell receptor beta chains follows, all from one sample in a study of early T cells in non-severe SARS-CoV-2 infection. TCRdb reprocessed the 5' RACE reads with MiXCR, giving one entry per CDR3 protein. The table lists 66,000 or so distinct CDR3 sequences, over 10% of them singletons, with about 8.3% in the top ten. The specimen was whole blood. The origin of the receptors is an adult who was a healthcare worker with PCR-confirmed SARS-CoV-2 infection or an uninfected control (not recorded which). The CDR3 runs from the conserved cysteine through the conserved F or W. Fields, in order: D gene, V gene, J gene, clone size, CDR3 protein, CDR3 DNA. The D gene is left open where the match is weak. Only part of the rows carry a size: once, few, many, or a class if the clone is expanded.

TRBD2	TRBV28	TRBJ2-2	once	CASSLWGTSANTGELFF	TGTGCCAGCAGTTTATGGGGTACTAGCGCGAACACCGGGGAGCTGTTTTTT
TRBD2	TRBV7-9	TRBJ2-3	few	CASKTSDRTDTQYF	TGTGCCAGCAAAACTAGCGACCGCACAGATACGCAGTATTTT
TRBD2	TRBV12-3/TRBV12-4	TRBJ2-5	many	CASSFDSGMLAGEGETQYF	TGTGCCAGCAGTTTCGATAGCGGGATGCTAGCGGGAGAGGGAGAGACCCAGTACTTC
TRBD2	TRBV9	TRBJ2-1	many	CASSVESGRPPHNEQFF	TGTGCCAGCAGCGTAGAGAGCGGGAGGCCTCCCCACAATGAGCAGTTCTTC
-	TRBV19	TRBJ2-7	-	CASSIDLGQGSYEQYF	TGTGCCAGTAGTATAGATCTCGGGCAGGGGTCGTACGAGCAGTACTTC
-	TRBV6-5	TRBJ2-7	-	CASSYGGSITYEQYF	TGTGCCAGCAGTTACGGGGGAAGTATCACCTACGAGCAGTACTTC
TRBD1	TRBV12-3/TRBV12-4	TRBJ1-2	few	CASRFGTGYGYTF	TGTGCCAGCAGGTTCGGGACAGGTTATGGCTACACCTTC
TRBD1	TRBV18	TRBJ1-1	many	CASSPDRGQTEAFF	TGTGCCAGCTCACCGGACAGGGGGCAAACTGAAGCTTTCTTT
TRBD2	TRBV29-1	TRBJ2-7	many	CSVVGTSGRGHEQYF	TGCAGCGTTGTCGGGACTAGCGGGAGAGGCCACGAGCAGTACTTC
-	TRBV4-1	TRBJ2-7	few	CASSQGQQGYEQYF	TGCGCCAGCAGCCAGGGCCAACAGGGATACGAGCAGTACTTC
TRBD2	TRBV19	TRBJ2-1	few	CASSMVAGGPHNEQFF	TGTGCCAGTAGTATGGTAGCGGGAGGGCCCCACAATGAGCAGTTCTTC
-	TRBV28	TRBJ2-1	many	CASSLGYFGVFF	TGTGCCAGCAGTTTAGGGTATTTTGGAGTTTTCTTC
-	TRBV2	TRBJ2-7	-	CASRELGEQYF	TGTGCCAGCAGGGAATTGGGCGAGCAGTACTTC
TRBD1	TRBV27	TRBJ2-7	many	CASSGGDRGYYEQYF	TGTGCCAGCAGTGGCGGTGACAGGGGATACTACGAGCAGTACTTC
TRBD2	TRBV12-3/TRBV12-4	TRBJ2-1	-	CASRSPGSGAYNEQFF	TGTGCCAGCAGATCCCCGGGGAGCGGGGCATACAATGAGCAGTTCTTC
TRBD2	TRBV7-9	TRBJ2-1	few	CASSLAVLAGGYNEQFF	TGTGCCAGCAGCTTAGCTGTACTAGCGGGAGGATACAATGAGCAGTTCTTC
-	TRBV7-8	TRBJ2-2	many	CASSFNGPGELFF	TGTGCCAGCAGCTTCAATGGTCCCGGGGAGCTGTTTTTT
TRBD2	TRBV6-2/TRBV6-3	TRBJ2-7	-	CASSYIAPLGSGLAGKEQYF	TGTGCCAGCAGTTATATTGCCCCCTTGGGCTCTGGACTAGCGGGGAAAGAGCAGTACTTC
-	TRBV28	TRBJ2-6	few	CASSFTGSGANVLTF	TGTGCCAGCAGTTTTACAGGGTCTGGGGCCAACGTCCTGACTTTC
-	TRBV13	TRBJ2-3	few	CASSSRQSTDTQYF	TGTGCCAGCAGCTCCCGACAGAGCACAGATACGCAGTATTTT
-	TRBV3-1	TRBJ2-7	few	CASSQDGRALSGEQYF	TGTGCCAGCAGCCAAGACGGACGGGCGCTGTCGGGGGAGCAGTACTTC
TRBD1	TRBV29-1	TRBJ2-7	-	CSVAVETGGGQQYF	TGCAGCGTTGCGGTGGAGACAGGGGGCGGGCAGCAGTACTTC